This TCR beta chain was captured by sequencing in a study of blood T cell repertoires in COVID-19. About the study: Acute-phase and convalescent COVID-19 samples originated in the United States, Italy and Spain. T cells, B-cell-depleted T cells, or PBMCs supplied cDNA or gDNA.

How the authors handled the data: Reference gene primer amplification gave estimated nucleated cell counts. Generated by immunoSEQ multiplex PCR, the TCRdb table keeps only in-frame clones and is missing some. The V and J calls and the clone size are those of that table, but D and trimming were determined from the DNA. The sample comprises over 60,000 clones, 90% of which are singletons, and about 5% rests with the top ten. Germline V lookup: CDR1 SGHDT, CDR2 YYEEEE. The V end was cut by 1 base, the J end by 3 bases, with 16 bases between. The CDR3 spans 17 residues. V and J are TRBV5-6 and TRBJ1-4; perhaps TRBD1 as D (6 bases). The sample was peripheral blood. The clonotype comes from a man aged 50-59 years with acute or convalescent COVID-19. CDR3 bases: TGTGCCAGCAGCTTGTTACGGGTGGGGGCAGCTAATGAAAAACTGTTTTTT. As protein: CASSLLRVGAANEKLFF. The full variable domain, in which reference TRBV5-6 and TRBJ1-4 provide the parts outside the CDR3, is DAGVTQSPTHLIKTRGQQVTLRCSPKSGHDTVSWYQQALGQGPQFIFQYYEEEERQRGNFPDRFSGHQFPNYSSELNVNALLLGDSALYLCASSLLRVGAANEKLFFGSGTQLSVL.